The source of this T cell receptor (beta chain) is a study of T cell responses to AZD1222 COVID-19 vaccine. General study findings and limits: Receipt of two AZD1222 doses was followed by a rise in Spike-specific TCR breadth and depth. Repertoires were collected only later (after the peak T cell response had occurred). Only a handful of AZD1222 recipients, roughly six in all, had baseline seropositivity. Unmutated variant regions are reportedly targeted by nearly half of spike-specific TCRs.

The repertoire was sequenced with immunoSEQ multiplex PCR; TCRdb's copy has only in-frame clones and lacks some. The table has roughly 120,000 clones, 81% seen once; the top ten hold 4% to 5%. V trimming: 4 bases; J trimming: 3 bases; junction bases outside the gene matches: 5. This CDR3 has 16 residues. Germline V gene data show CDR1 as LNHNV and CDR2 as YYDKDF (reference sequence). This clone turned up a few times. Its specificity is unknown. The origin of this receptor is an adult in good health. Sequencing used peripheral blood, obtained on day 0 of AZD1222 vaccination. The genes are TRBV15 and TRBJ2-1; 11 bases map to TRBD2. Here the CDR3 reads CATSKLAGVSYNEQFF. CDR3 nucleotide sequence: TGTGCCACCAGCAAACTAGCGGGAGTAAGCTACAATGAGCAGTTCTTC.